The 3 T cell receptor beta chains below come from one sample, sequenced in a study of T-cell memory formation after mild COVID-19 (dated by TCRdb to the early 2020s). To prepare the library, 5' RACE was applied. TCRdb names Illumina NovaSeq 6000 as the instrument used. TCRdb applied fastp at Q25 and MiXCR to the public reads, then kept only in-frame beta chains. Here each entry gathers all rows of one CDR3 protein and keeps the most common genes and DNA. The sample table contains roughly 410,000 distinct CDR3 sequences; only one count was recorded for less than 25% of them. The top ten clonotypes cover roughly 8.9% of the sample. The specimen sequenced was PBMCs or a T cell subset sorted from them (not recorded which). The receptor set was obtained from an adult woman who had mild COVID-19 (a few samples of this study predate the infection). The sample titles of this study are shuffled in the database, so cell type and time point are left out; the donor was told from shared clones.

The gene calls are TRBV7-3 and TRBJ2-1; TRBD2 aligns across 12 bases. The CDR3 is 16 residues long. Germline CDR1 reads SGHTA; CDR2 reads FQGTGA. The trim removed 5 bases at V and 3 bases at J, leaving 5 bases unmatched. CDR3 in DNA: TGTGCCAGCAGCCCGACTAGCGGGAGTCGCTACAATGAGCAGTTCTTC. It specifies CASSPTSGSRYNEQFF. The full variable domain, its missing parts supplied by reference TRBV7-3 and TRBJ2-1, is GAGVSQTPSNKVTEKGKYVELRCDPISGHTALYWYRQSLGQGPEFLIYFQGTGAADDSGLPNDRFFAVRPEGSVSTLKIQRTERGDSAVYLCASSPTSGSRYNEQFFGPGTRLTVL.

The sample holds a few counts of this clonotype. This chain links TRBV7-8 with TRBJ1-2; D unresolved. Germline V gives CDR1 SGHVS, CDR2 FQNEAQ. The CDR3 extends over 15 amino acids. The V end lost 5 bases, the J end lost 0 bases, and 13 bases lay between the germline ends. DNA for the CDR3: TGTGCCAGCAGCCCCCGGACGGGAGCTAACTATGGCTACACCTTC. This translates into CASSPRTGANYGYTF.

The genes are TRBV7-8 and TRBJ2-2; D gene uncertain. V gave up 3 bases and J gave up 0 bases, with 14 bases separating them. The CDR3 loop spans 17 amino acids. The germline V gene has CDR1 SGHVS and CDR2 FQNEAQ. For the CDR3, the DNA is TGTGCCAGCAGCTTTAGGCCAGGCATAGCGAACACCGGGGAGCTGTTTTTT. Translation gives CASSFRPGIANTGELFF.